These T cell receptor beta chains were read from a single sample in a study of CD8 T cells in Susac syndrome. Each CDR3 protein is one row after TCRdb ran MiXCR on the immunoSEQ multiplex PCR reads. Of about 190,000 distinct CDR3 sequences listed, roughly 95% are singletons. Input material: CD4+ T cells from PBMCs. The receptors shown here come from a human donor with Susac syndrome. CDR3s include the opening cysteine and the closing phenylalanine or tryptophan. The D gene is left open where the match is weak. For some rows the clone size is stated as once, few or many, or as a class when expanded; others skip it.

cdr3_aa | cdr3_nt | d_call | clone_size | j_call | v_call
CASSQRSTPLHF | TGTGCCAGCAGCCAACGGTCCACACCCCTCCACTTT | . | . | TRBJ1-6 | TRBV3-1
CASSQPGLAPGGVRETQYF | TGTGCCAGTAGTCAACCGGGACTAGCGCCGGGTGGTGTACGGGAGACCCAGTACTTC | TRBD2 | . | TRBJ2-5 | TRBV19
CSAREAGGFQETQYF | TGCAGTGCTAGAGAAGCGGGGGGGTTCCAAGAGACCCAGTACTTC | TRBD2 | . | TRBJ2-5 | TRBV20-1
CAWKGLNTEAFF | TGTGCCTGGAAAGGCCTGAACACTGAAGCTTTCTTT | . | . | TRBJ1-1 | TRBV30
CSAASGFDGETQYF | TGCAGTGCTGCTAGCGGGTTTGATGGAGAGACCCAGTACTTC | TRBD2 | once | TRBJ2-5 | TRBV20-1
CASTPGLYSYEQYF | TGTGCCAGCACCCCGGGACTTTACTCCTACGAGCAGTACTTC | . | . | TRBJ2-7 | TRBV13
CASSLGSGNEKLFF | TGCGCCAGCAGCTTGGGTTCCGGCAATGAAAAACTGTTTTTT | . | once | TRBJ1-4 | TRBV5-1
CAWSVRAEGADTQYF | TGTGCCTGGAGTGTGCGTGCGGAGGGGGCAGATACGCAGTATTTT | . | . | TRBJ2-3 | TRBV30
CASSGGSQPGANVLTF | TGTGCCAGCAGTGGCGGGTCACAACCTGGGGCCAACGTCCTGACTTTC | . | . | TRBJ2-6 | TRBV2
CASSLDRGRRTDTQYF | TGTGCCAGCTCACTCGACAGGGGGAGGCGCACAGATACGCAGTATTTT | TRBD1 | . | TRBJ2-3 | TRBV18
CASSQSFGETYEQYF | TGCGCCAGCAGTCAATCGTTCGGGGAAACCTACGAGCAGTACTTC | . | . | TRBJ2-7 | TRBV23-1
CSAPGTSETQYF | TGCAGTGCCCCCGGGACTAGCGAGACCCAGTACTTC | TRBD2 | . | TRBJ2-5 | TRBV20-1
CAWSNEDTQYF | TGTGCCTGGAGTAACGAAGATACGCAGTATTTT | . | once | TRBJ2-3 | TRBV30
CATTTGNNEQFF | TGTGCCACCACGACAGGGAACAATGAGCAGTTCTTC | TRBD1 | . | TRBJ2-1 | TRBV27
CASSPSGQVWREQYF | TGTGCCAGCAGCCCTTCGGGACAGGTATGGAGAGAGCAGTACTTC | TRBD1 | . | TRBJ2-7 | TRBV11-2